The rows below give T cell receptor beta chains drawn from one sample of a study of blood T cell repertoires in COVID-19. TCRdb's copy holds only in-frame clones and misses some; the assay was immunoSEQ multiplex PCR. The sample lists some 200,000 clones, around 80% occurring once. Sequenced sample: peripheral blood. The receptors were gathered from a woman in her seventies with acute or convalescent COVID-19. Both conserved end residues are trimmed from each CDR3.

j_call v_call cdr3_aa
TRBJ2-3 TRBV7-8 ASSSGQDLKDTQY
TRBJ2-5 TRBV4-2 ASSQGREETQY
TRBJ2-3 TRBV4-3 ASSLTLRQGRTTDTQY
TRBJ1-4 TRBV5-1 ASSLGAGTANEKLF
TRBJ2-1 TRBV3-1/TRBV3-2 ASSESGGAANEQF
TRBJ2-5 TRBV30 AWSALQYQETQY
TRBJ2-6 TRBV11-3 ASSPRQGTGANVLT
TRBJ1-3 TRBV5-1 ASSLLGVNSGNTIY
TRBJ1-1 TRBV15 ATSSRTGVMNTEAF
TRBJ2-7 TRBV23-1 ASSQSSCVYEQY
TRBJ1-2 TRBV7-2 ASSPDRVYYGYT
TRBJ1-5 TRBV19 ASSGGQGGQPQH
TRBJ2-2 TRBV2 ASSYGTYNTGELF
TRBJ2-1 TRBV4-3 ASSQDRSGGYNEQF
TRBJ1-6 TRBV27 ASSLYGTGGNSSPLH
TRBJ2-5 TRBV5-1 ASSSDRVGQETQY